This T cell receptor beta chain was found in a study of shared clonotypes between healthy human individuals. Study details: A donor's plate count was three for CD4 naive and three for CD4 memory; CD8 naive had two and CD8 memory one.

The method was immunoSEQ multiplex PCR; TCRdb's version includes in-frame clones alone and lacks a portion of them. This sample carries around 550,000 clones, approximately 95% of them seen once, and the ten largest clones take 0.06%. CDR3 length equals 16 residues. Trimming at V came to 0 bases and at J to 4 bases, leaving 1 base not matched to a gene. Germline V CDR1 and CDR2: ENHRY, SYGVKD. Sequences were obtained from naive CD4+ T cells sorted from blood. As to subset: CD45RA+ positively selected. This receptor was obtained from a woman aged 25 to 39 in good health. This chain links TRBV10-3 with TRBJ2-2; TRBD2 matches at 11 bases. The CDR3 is CAISESSGRATGELFF. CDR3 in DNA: TGTGCCATCAGTGAGTCTAGCGGGAGGGCCACCGGGGAGCTGTTTTTT.